These 27 T cell receptor beta chains came from one sample sequenced in a study of T cell responses to AZD1222 COVID-19 vaccine (dated by TCRdb to the early 2020s). The sample's time point, from its label and the paper: baseline before first vaccination. The library relied on the immunoSEQ multiplex PCR assay. Not all clones reach the TCRdb copy of this immuneACCESS table, which keeps in-frame sequences only. Checked studies attribute under half of the gap to unresolved V genes and leave the rest unexplained. This sample lists 150,000 to 200,000 clones; 85% to 90% were detected once. The ten largest clones represent approximately 8% of the sample. Sequenced material: peripheral blood, taken on day 0 of AZD1222 vaccination. These receptors were collected from an adult in good health.

The CDR3 DNA follows: TGTGCCAGCAGTGCAGGACGGGAAAGGGGGCCCCAGCATTTT. Amino acid sequence: CASSAGRERGPQHF. This chain uses TRBV7-2 with TRBJ1-5; D might be TRBD1 (5 bases). With 6 bases removed from V and 9 bases from J, the gap between germline ends came to 18 bases. The CDR3 is 14 residues long. CDR1 SGHTA and CDR2 FQGNSA come from the germline V gene.

This chain uses TRBV15 with TRBJ1-5; D is undetermined. With 2 bases removed from V and 6 bases from J, the gap between germline ends came to 11 bases. The CDR3 covers 14 residues. The germline CDR1 and CDR2 sequences are LNHNV and YYDKDF (reference sequence). The CDR3 nucleotides read TGTGCCACCAGCAGACTCGGGGTTAGTCAGCCCCAGCATTTT. It translates to CATSRLGVSQPQHF.

This chain connects TRBV6-5 to TRBJ1-4, with D unclear. V was clipped by 4 bases and J by 5 bases, with 11 bases between them. The germline V gene encodes CDR1 MNHEY and CDR2 SVGAGI. This CDR3 is built from 14 residues. In nucleotides, the CDR3 is TGTGCCAGCAGTTCTCCGGGTCTCAATGAAAAACTGTTTTTT. Its protein product is CASSSPGLNEKLFF.

This clone has only a few counts. V usage is TRBV20-1 and J usage is TRBJ2-1, with D possibly being TRBD2 (5 bases). Germline-derived CDR1 and CDR2 are DFQATT and SNEGSKA (reference sequence). The CDR3 extends over 11 amino acids. V gave up 3 bases and J gave up 8 bases, with 8 bases separating them. The CDR3 sequence: CSASPGDEQFF. The CDR3 DNA reads TGCAGTGCTAGTCCCGGGGATGAGCAGTTCTTC.

The chain joins TRBV14 to TRBJ1-2; D not certain. Between the trimmed V and J ends, which lost 1 base and 7 bases, there was a span of 7 bases. This CDR3 is built from 12 residues. The germline V gene has CDR1 SGHDN and CDR2 FVKESK. In DNA form, the CDR3 reads TGTGCCAGCAGCCAAGTTAGGGCTGGCTACACCTTC. It codes for CASSQVRAGYTF. Full variable domain (missing parts from reference TRBV14 and TRBJ1-2): EAGVTQFPSHSVIEKGQTVTLRCDPISGHDNLYWYRRVMGKEIKFLLHFVKESKQDESGMPNNRFLAERTGGTYSTLKVQPAELEDSGVYFCASSQVRAGYTFGSGTRLTVV.

The chain uses TRBV19 and TRBJ1-1; perhaps TRBD1 as D (5 bases). From germline, CDR1 is LNHDA and CDR2 SQIVND (reference sequence). The length of the CDR3 is 14 residues. Trimming took off 5 bases at V and 7 bases at J, with 17 bases between the two ends. The CDR3 DNA reads as TGTGCCAGTAGTGCATCTGGGGCAGGGATTGAAGCTTTCTTT. Protein product: CASSASGAGIEAFF.

J is TRBJ1-2 and V is TRBV9; 8 nucleotides agree with TRBD1. CDR1 and CDR2 (germline): SGDLS, YYNGEE. The length of the CDR3 is 15 residues. Trimming at V came to 4 bases and at J to 5 bases, leaving 10 bases not matched to a gene. CDR3 bases: TGTGCCAGCAGCCCGCCGGGACAGGAGATTTATGGCTACACCTTC. Residues: CASSPPGQEIYGYTF.

The gene calls are TRBV4-1 and TRBJ2-5, with 12 bases identical to TRBD2. This CDR3 spans 15 amino acids. Germline CDR1 MGHRA, CDR2 YSYEKL. The trim removed 3 bases at V and 1 base at J, leaving 0 bases unmatched. CDR3 region: CASSQTSGGQETQYF. CDR3 DNA: TGCGCCAGCAGCCAGACTAGCGGGGGCCAAGAGACCCAGTACTTC.

The CDR3, as DNA: TGTGCCAGCAGTTACAATGTCGGGTTCTCCAACTATGGCTACACCTTC. Amino acid sequence: CASSYNVGFSNYGYTF. The V call is TRBV6-2 or TRBV6-3, the J call TRBJ1-2; D unclear. The CDR3 is made up of 16 amino acids. Looked up from germline, CDR1 is MNHEY and CDR2 is SVGEGT. The germline V and J ends were trimmed by 2 bases and 2 bases, with 15 bases remaining between them.

V gene TRBV30 combines with J gene TRBJ1-2; 9 positions agree with TRBD1. CDR3 size: 12 residues. Looked up from germline, CDR1 is GTSNPN and CDR2 is SVGIG (reference sequence). After removal of 4 bases from V and 8 bases from J, the junction contained 5 bases not matched to a gene. As DNA, the CDR3 is TGTGCCTGGAACCGGGACAGGGCGGGCTACACCTTC. Its protein product is CAWNRDRAGYTF.

This clone was observed a few times. The V call is TRBV30, the J call TRBJ1-2; 9 nucleotides match TRBD1. From germline, CDR1 is GTSNPN and CDR2 SVGIG (reference sequence). This CDR3 region has 16 residues. Trimming cost V 4 bases and J 4 bases; bases outside gene matches: 13. CDR3 bases: TGTGCCTGGACCCCGCGGACAGGGGTCTCTCTCTATGGCTACACCTTC. Protein sequence: CAWTPRTGVSLYGYTF.

The chain has TRBV7-2 and TRBJ1-2; tentatively, D is TRBD1 (5 bases). V was cut by 5 bases and J by 4 bases, with 8 bases left in between. The CDR3 covers 12 residues. Germline V CDR1 and CDR2: SGHTA, FQGNSA. The CDR3 region is CASSAGFYGYTF. CDR3 in DNA: TGTGCCAGCAGCGCAGGGTTCTATGGCTACACCTTC.

The rearrangement uses TRBV30 and TRBJ1-6; D gene ambiguous. The CDR3 extends over 14 amino acids. The ends were cut back, 4 bases at V and 6 bases at J, with 13 bases in the middle. Per germline, CDR1 GTSNPN and CDR2 SVGIG (reference sequence). CDR3 bases: TGTGCCTGGATCCCCTCCGGTCCTAATTCACCCCTCCACTTT. This translates into CAWIPSGPNSPLHF.

The J gene is TRBJ1-2, the V gene TRBV15; maybe TRBD1 (6 bases). V lost 0 bases to trimming and J lost 8 bases, with 16 bases between them. CDR1 and CDR2 (germline): LNHNV, YYDKDF (reference sequence). The CDR3 is 15 amino acids. The CDR3 DNA reads as TGTGCCACCAGCAGAGATCAGGGGATATTGGGGGGCTACACCTTC. Translated, it gives CATSRDQGILGGYTF.

CDR3 DNA: TGTGCCTGGTCGCGGGCGGGACGGACCGGGGAGCTGTTTTTT. It encodes CAWSRAGRTGELFF. The genes are TRBV30 and TRBJ2-2, with D maybe TRBD2 (6 bases). CDR1 GTSNPN and CDR2 SVGIG come from the germline V gene (reference sequence). The length of the CDR3 is 14 residues. V lost 5 bases and J 5 bases, leaving 15 bases between the germline ends.

With regard to this clone: This CDR3 is also generated by other DNA sequences in the sample. The J gene is TRBJ2-4, the V gene TRBV5-1, with 7 bases lining up with TRBD1. The J segment lost 5 bases and the V segment lost 3 bases, leaving 5 bases of the junction unmatched. From germline, CDR1 is SGHRS and CDR2 YFSETQ. CDR3 size: 14 residues. CDR3 loop: CASSSRQGQNIQYF. The CDR3 nucleotides are TGCGCCAGCAGCTCCCGACAGGGTCAAAACATTCAGTACTTC.

A single count supports this clone. As DNA, the CDR3 is TGTGCCAGCAGCGTAGAGTCTAGCGGGGGGGCCAGAGATACGCAGTATTTT. This sequence encodes CASSVESSGGARDTQYF. The J gene is TRBJ2-3, the V gene TRBV9; 12 positions match TRBD2. The CDR3 sequence is 17 residues long. V shed 0 bases, J shed 5 bases, and the junction held 7 bases outside the gene matches. Germline V lookup: CDR1 SGDLS, CDR2 YYNGEE.

The V call is TRBV10-2, the J call TRBJ2-7; 7 positions agree with TRBD2. This CDR3 contains 13 residues. Germline CDR1 WSHSY, CDR2 SAAADI. Trimming removed 4 bases from V and 3 bases from J; junction bases left unmatched: 3. The CDR3 region is CASSAGGYYEQYF. The DNA for the CDR3 is TGCGCCAGCAGTGCGGGGGGATACTACGAGCAGTACTTC.

This chain joins TRBV5-1 and TRBJ2-2; no firm D call. Germline lookup yields CDR1 SGHRS and CDR2 YFSETQ. V was cut by 1 base and J by 5 bases, with 9 bases left in between. The CDR3 loop spans 14 amino acids. Written as DNA, the CDR3 is TGCGCCAGCAGCTTGTCAGGACCAACCGGGGAGCTGTTTTTT. Protein: CASSLSGPTGELFF.

The chain has TRBV5-4 and TRBJ2-3; tentatively, D is TRBD2 (5 bases). CDR3 size: 15 residues. V was clipped by 2 bases and J by 2 bases, with 12 bases between them. In germline, CDR1 is SGHNT, CDR2 YYREEE (reference sequence). Here the CDR3 reads CASSFPGVLTDTQYF. As DNA, the CDR3 is TGTGCCAGCAGCTTTCCCGGGGTCCTCACAGATACGCAGTATTTT.

The J gene is TRBJ2-5, the V gene TRBV12-3 or TRBV12-4, with D hard to call. Trimming took off 3 bases at V and 5 bases at J, with 10 bases between the two ends. This CDR3 is built from 13 residues. The CDR3 bases are TGTGCCAGCAGTTTCACAGCCAGGGAGACCCAGTACTTC. Residues: CASSFTARETQYF.

A single count supports this clone. The rearrangement links TRBV18 to TRBJ2-6; D remains unclear. The CDR3 runs 15 residues. In germline, CDR1 is KGHSH, CDR2 LQKENI. Trimming took 0 bases from V and 0 from J, leaving 3 bases between them. The CDR3 region is CASSPPGSGANVLTF. The CDR3 DNA follows: TGTGCCAGCTCACCACCAGGCTCTGGGGCCAACGTCCTGACTTTC.

The genes are TRBV18 and TRBJ2-7; TRBD2 agrees at 11 bases. Germline-derived CDR1 and CDR2 are KGHSH and LQKENI. Trimming cost V 5 bases and J 3 bases; bases outside gene matches: 3. The CDR3 spans 14 residues. Written as DNA, the CDR3 is TGTGCCAGCTCATCGGGGACTAGCGGCTACGAGCAGTACTTC. Translation gives CASSSGTSGYEQYF.

This chain links TRBV3-1 (or the pseudogene TRBV3-2) with TRBJ1-5, with 7 positions matching TRBD1. The germline CDR1 and CDR2 sequences are LGHDT and YNNKEL (reference sequence). The CDR3 length is 14 residues. Trimming removed 4 bases from V and 4 bases from J; junction bases left unmatched: 4. The CDR3 region is CASSRDSGNQPQHF. The DNA for the CDR3 is TGTGCCAGCAGCCGGGACAGTGGGAATCAGCCCCAGCATTTT.

The chain combines TRBV11-2 with TRBJ2-5, with TRBD1 matching over 7 bases. This CDR3 contains 17 residues. The germline gives CDR1 SGHAT, CDR2 FQNNGV. V trimming: 0 bases; J trimming: 1 base; junction bases outside the gene matches: 8. CDR3 sequence: CASSLDRNRGPQETQYF. The CDR3, as DNA: TGTGCCAGCAGCTTAGATCGTAACAGGGGACCCCAAGAGACCCAGTACTTC.

V is TRBV5-1 and J is TRBJ1-2; the D gene is possibly TRBD1 (6 bases). CDR1 is SGHRS and CDR2 is YFSETQ in the germline V gene. This CDR3 region has 16 residues. Trimming took off 0 bases at V and 2 bases at J, with 14 bases between the two ends. In DNA form, the CDR3 reads TGCGCCAGCAGCTTGGGACTTGGGGGCGCCAACTATGGCTACACCTTC. Protein: CASSLGLGGANYGYTF. Full variable domain (missing parts from reference TRBV5-1 and TRBJ1-2): KAGVTQTPRYLIKTRGQQVTLSCSPISGHRSVSWYQQTPGQGLQFLFEYFSETQRNKGNFPGRFSGRQFSNSRSEMNVSTLELGDSALYLCASSLGLGGANYGYTFGSGTRLTVV.

This clone was detected only once. The CDR3, as DNA: TGTGCCAGCAGAGCAGCCGGTAATCAGCCCCAGCATTTT. Translating gives CASRAAGNQPQHF. The V call is TRBV28, the J call TRBJ1-5; no definite D call. Trimming pared 6 bases from V and 4 bases from J, leaving 10 bases between. Per germline, CDR1 MDHEN and CDR2 SYDVKM. The CDR3 consists of 13 residues.